The 25 T cell receptor beta chains below come from one sample, sequenced in a study of blood T cell repertoires in COVID-19. Here immunoSEQ multiplex PCR was the method, and the copy in TCRdb shows in-frame clones only, minus some. The sample holds approximately 260,000 clones; roughly 80% are singletons and the top ten take 4%. The sequenced sample was peripheral blood. These TCRs come from a woman between 35 and 50 years old with active or convalescent COVID-19.

V is TRBV6-4 and J is TRBJ2-2, with TRBD1 identical over 9 bases. The germline gives CDR1 MRHNA, CDR2 SNTAGT. With 3 bases clipped from V and 1 base from J, the junction kept 0 bases outside the gene matches. The CDR3 sequence is 15 residues long. The CDR3 here is CASSEDRGNTGELFF. The CDR3 region has the DNA TGTGCCAGCAGTGAGGACAGGGGGAACACCGGGGAGCTGTTTTTT.

The rearrangement uses TRBV9 and TRBJ2-1; possible D gene TRBD1, 6 bases. Between the trimmed V and J ends, which lost 1 base and 3 bases, there was a span of 20 bases. The CDR3 runs 18 residues. Looked up from germline, CDR1 is SGDLS and CDR2 is YYNGEE. The CDR3 DNA reads as TGTGCCAGCAGCGTATCTCTCCGCGTTGGGGGACACTACAATGAGCAGTTCTTC. As protein: CASSVSLRVGGHYNEQFF.

The chain links TRBV5-1 to TRBJ2-3; 7 positions match TRBD1. V shed 2 bases, J shed 0 bases, and the junction held 6 bases outside the gene matches. The CDR3 runs to 16 residues. CDR1 and CDR2 from the germline V gene are SGHRS and YFSETQ. The CDR3 bases are TGCGCCAGCAGCTTACTTCCGGGACAGAGCACAGATACGCAGTATTTT. Translating gives CASSLLPGQSTDTQYF.

The CDR3 sequence is CASSRGPTSGNSYEQYF. DNA for the CDR3: TGTGCCAGCAGTAGAGGACCCACTAGCGGCAACTCCTACGAGCAGTACTTC. The chain uses TRBV2 and TRBJ2-7, with 8 bases identical to TRBD2. This CDR3 is built from 17 residues. The J segment lost 0 bases and the V segment lost 5 bases, leaving 12 bases of the junction unmatched. The germline CDR1 and CDR2 sequences are SNHLY and FYNNEI.

The V and J genes are TRBV30 and TRBJ2-3; D gene ambiguous. The germline CDR1 and CDR2 sequences are GTSNPN and SVGIG (reference sequence). This CDR3 is built from 14 residues. The V end was cut by 1 base, the J end by 2 bases, with 10 bases between. The CDR3: CAWSGISNTDTQYF. In nucleotides, the CDR3 is TGTGCCTGGAGTGGTATTAGCAACACAGATACGCAGTATTTT.

Here the CDR3 reads CASNSMLSAGNYNEQFF. In nucleotides, the CDR3 is TGTGCCAGCAACTCGATGCTTTCGGCAGGGAACTACAATGAGCAGTTCTTC. This rearrangement joins TRBV11-2 to TRBJ2-1; D possibly corresponds to TRBD1 (5 bases). This CDR3 has 17 residues. Deletions cut 7 bases from V and 3 bases from J, with 22 bases between. Germline lookup yields CDR1 SGHAT and CDR2 FQNNGV.

This clone was seen more than once but under ten times. The sample carries other DNA sequences with the same CDR3. CDR3 sequence reads: CAWSPGSSGNTIYF. The CDR3 DNA is TGTGCCTGGAGCCCCGGGAGCTCTGGAAACACCATATATTTT. The V gene is TRBV30, the J gene TRBJ1-3; no clear D. Trimming left V 3 bases short and J 0 bases short, with 9 bases between. CDR1 and CDR2 (germline): GTSNPN, SVGIG (reference sequence). The CDR3 sequence is 14 residues long.

The chain uses TRBV7-3 and TRBJ1-2; D call uncertain. V dropped 3 bases and J dropped 4 bases, with 9 bases sitting between them. This CDR3 has 13 residues. The germline V gene has CDR1 SGHTA and CDR2 FQGTGA. The CDR3 here is CASSFRGGYGYTF. For the CDR3, the DNA is TGTGCCAGCAGCTTCCGGGGTGGCTATGGCTACACCTTC.

This chain uses TRBV11-1 with TRBJ1-6, with no clear D. V lost 6 bases and J 10 bases, leaving 22 bases between the germline ends. The CDR3 runs to 16 residues. Germline CDR1 and CDR2: SGHAT and FQDESV (reference sequence). CDR3 sequence: CASSRASGIGESPLHF. DNA for the CDR3: TGTGCCAGCAGTCGGGCCTCGGGAATCGGGGAATCACCCCTCCACTTT.

This chain uses TRBV21-1 with TRBJ1-2. TRBV21-1 is deemed a pseudogene. The CDR3 consists of 14 residues. The chain's CDR3 is CASSKGGGPSGYTF. The CDR3 DNA reads as TGTGCCAGCAGCAAAGGGGGAGGGCCTTCGGGCTACACCTTC.

V is TRBV3-1 (or the pseudogene TRBV3-2) and J is TRBJ2-1, with TRBD2 identical over 10 bases. CDR1 is LGHDT and CDR2 is YNNKEL in the germline V gene (reference sequence). V trimming: 4 bases; J trimming: 4 bases; junction bases outside the gene matches: 4. The CDR3 is 15 amino acids. The CDR3 region is CASSLLAGPYNEQFF. The CDR3 coding sequence is TGTGCCAGCAGCCTACTAGCGGGGCCATACAATGAGCAGTTCTTC.

The rearrangement links TRBV19 to TRBJ1-3, with D maybe TRBD1 (5 bases). Between the trimmed V and J ends, which lost 5 bases and 0 bases, there was a span of 14 bases. The CDR3 contains 16 residues. Germline CDR1 reads LNHDA; CDR2 reads SQIVND (reference sequence). CDR3 sequence reads: CASSSPGLTSGNTIYF. The CDR3, as DNA: TGTGCCAGTAGTTCTCCGGGACTTACCTCTGGAAACACCATATATTTT. Full variable domain (rest looked up from reference TRBV19 and TRBJ1-3): DGGITQSPKYLFRKEGQNVTLSCEQNLNHDAMYWYRQDPGQGLRLIYYSQIVNDFQKGDIAEGYSVSREKKESFPLTVTSAQKNPTAFYLCASSSPGLTSGNTIYFGEGSWLTVV.

The CDR3 bases are TGTGCCAGCTCACCATTACTCTTTGGGGACTACTACAATGAGCAGTTCTTC. Its protein is CASSPLLFGDYYNEQFF. The V and J genes are TRBV18 and TRBJ2-1, with 7 bases lining up with TRBD2. Germline CDR1 is KGHSH and CDR2 is LQKENI. V was clipped by 2 bases and J by 3 bases; unmatched bases: 10. The CDR3 contains 17 residues.

The chain has TRBV7-9 and TRBJ2-3; possible D gene TRBD1, 7 bases. This CDR3 region has 19 residues. Trimming stripped 2 bases from V and 6 bases from J, with 27 bases between. Germline V lookup: CDR1 SEHNR, CDR2 FQNEAQ (reference sequence). The CDR3 DNA reads TGTGCCAGCAGCTTAAGTGTGTTGACAGGGAGGCGTCGGCCGGATACGCAGTATTTT. Its protein is CASSLSVLTGRRRPDTQYF.

The rearrangement joins TRBV11-2 to TRBJ2-3; D possibly corresponds to TRBD1 (5 bases). Trimming pared 5 bases from V and 2 bases from J, leaving 14 bases between. Germline V gives CDR1 SGHAT, CDR2 FQNNGV. This CDR3 spans 15 amino acids. The CDR3 protein is CASSRDSLYTDTQYF. DNA for the CDR3: TGTGCCAGCAGCCGAGACAGCCTTTACACAGATACGCAGTATTTT.

The chain combines TRBV20-1 with TRBJ2-7; D possibly corresponds to TRBD2 (5 bases). The CDR3 contains 11 residues. With 6 bases removed from V and 5 bases from J, the gap between germline ends came to 11 bases. From germline, CDR1 is DFQATT and CDR2 SNEGSKA (reference sequence). The CDR3 here is CSAGARDEQYF. In DNA form, the CDR3 reads TGCAGTGCCGGCGCGCGGGACGAGCAGTACTTC.

The rearrangement uses TRBV29-1 and TRBJ1-4; TRBD1 might be the D (5 bases). V lost 3 bases, J lost 3 bases, and 23 bases lay in between. Germline CDR1 reads SQVTM; CDR2 reads ANQGSEA. The CDR3 loop spans 18 amino acids. CDR3 protein: CSVESFGQGKLANEKLFF. The CDR3 DNA is TGCAGCGTTGAGTCGTTCGGGCAGGGAAAGTTGGCTAATGAAAAACTGTTTTTT.

The V and J genes are TRBV12-3 or TRBV12-4 and TRBJ1-5; D perhaps matches TRBD1 (5 bases). CDR3 length: 11 residues. V was cut by 6 bases and J by 6 bases, with 6 bases left in between. The DNA of the CDR3 is TGTGCCAGCAGCGGGGGTCAGCCCCAGCATTTT. It specifies CASSGGQPQHF.

The chain joins TRBV4-1 to TRBJ2-7; TRBD1 matches 9 bases. This CDR3 is built from 17 residues. CDR1 and CDR2 from the germline V gene are MGHRA and YSYEKL. V dropped 4 bases and J dropped 2; count of bases not matched to a gene: 12. The CDR3 DNA is TGCGCCAGCAGCCGGACGTCGGGACAGGGATCAGCCTACGAGCAGTACGTC. This sequence encodes CASSRTSGQGSAYEQYV.

The chain joins TRBV7-9 to TRBJ1-3, with no clear D. The CDR3 totals 15 residues. Germline V CDR1 and CDR2: SEHNR, FQNEAQ (reference sequence). The ends were cut back, 5 bases at V and 8 bases at J, with 19 bases in the middle. The DNA for the CDR3 is TGTGCCAGCAGCCCCGTTACTGGCGGCCTACACACCATATATTTT. Translating gives CASSPVTGGLHTIYF.

The chain is built from TRBV3-1 (or the pseudogene TRBV3-2) and TRBJ1-3; D unclear. Trimming removed 0 bases at V and 0 bases at J, with 6 bases between. CDR1 and CDR2 from the germline V gene are LGHDT and YNNKEL (reference sequence). CDR3 length: 15 amino acids. The CDR3 is CASSQEFLSGNTIYF. CDR3 DNA sequence: TGTGCCAGCAGCCAAGAGTTCCTCTCTGGAAACACCATATATTTT.

The rearrangement uses TRBV4-1 and TRBJ1-2, with D unclear. CDR3 length: 16 amino acids. From germline, CDR1 is MGHRA and CDR2 YSYEKL. Trimming removed 1 base from V and 0 bases from J, with 12 bases in between. For the CDR3, the DNA is TGCGCCAGCAGCCAAGCTACAGCGGGGACTAACTATGGCTACACCTTC. It encodes CASSQATAGTNYGYTF.

The count of this clone is one. The chain links TRBV29-1 to TRBJ2-1; tentatively, D is TRBD2 (5 bases). The germline V gene encodes CDR1 SQVTM and CDR2 ANQGSEA. CDR3 length equals 14 residues. V was clipped by 2 bases and J by 3 bases, with 11 bases between them. For the CDR3, the DNA is TGCAGCGTTGAACGGGAAGCAGGCTACAATGAGCAGTTCTTC. The encoded protein is CSVEREAGYNEQFF.

The chain carries TRBV6-1 and TRBJ1-3, with a tentative D call TRBD1 (5 bases). CDR1 MNHNS and CDR2 SASEGT come from the germline V gene. This CDR3 has 15 amino acids. V gave up 2 bases and J gave up 4 bases, with 12 bases separating them. The CDR3 nucleotides are TGTGCCAGCAGTGAAAGGGGCCGCGTGGGAAACACCATATATTTT. This encodes CASSERGRVGNTIYF.

The chain joins TRBV30 to TRBJ1-3, with TRBD1 identical over 8 bases. There are 15 residues in the CDR3. V lost 0 bases and J lost 2; bases outside the gene matches: 3. Germline CDR1 GTSNPN, CDR2 SVGIG (reference sequence). Here the CDR3 reads CAWSVARGPGNTIYF. The CDR3 region has the DNA TGTGCCTGGAGTGTAGCCAGGGGGCCTGGAAACACCATATATTTT.